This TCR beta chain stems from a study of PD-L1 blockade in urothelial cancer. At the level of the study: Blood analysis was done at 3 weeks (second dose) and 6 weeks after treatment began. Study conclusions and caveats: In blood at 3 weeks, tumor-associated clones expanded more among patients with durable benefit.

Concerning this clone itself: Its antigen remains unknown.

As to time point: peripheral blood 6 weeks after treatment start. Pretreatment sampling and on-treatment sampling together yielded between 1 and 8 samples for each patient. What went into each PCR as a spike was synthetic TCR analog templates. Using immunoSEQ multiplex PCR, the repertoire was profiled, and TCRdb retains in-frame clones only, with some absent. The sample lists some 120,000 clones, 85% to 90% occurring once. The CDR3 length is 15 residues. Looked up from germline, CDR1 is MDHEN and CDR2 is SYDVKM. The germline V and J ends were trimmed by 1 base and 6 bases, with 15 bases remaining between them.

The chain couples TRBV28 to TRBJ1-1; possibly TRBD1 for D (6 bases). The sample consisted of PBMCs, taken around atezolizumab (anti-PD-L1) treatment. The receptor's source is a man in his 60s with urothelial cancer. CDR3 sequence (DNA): TGTGCCAGCAGTTTATCGGGGGGCGTCTTTGCTGAAGCTTTCTTT. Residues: CASSLSGGVFAEAFF.